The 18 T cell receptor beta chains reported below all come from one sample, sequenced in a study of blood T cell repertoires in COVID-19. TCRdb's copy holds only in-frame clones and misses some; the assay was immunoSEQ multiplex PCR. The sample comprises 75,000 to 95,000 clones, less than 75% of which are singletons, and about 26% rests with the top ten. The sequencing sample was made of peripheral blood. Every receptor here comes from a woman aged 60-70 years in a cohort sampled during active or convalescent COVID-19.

Here the CDR3 reads CASSYQQGALGYTF. The DNA of the CDR3 is TGTGCCAGCAGCTACCAACAGGGGGCACTGGGCTACACCTTC. The chain recombines TRBV7-2 with TRBJ1-2; 9 positions match TRBD1. The CDR3 has 14 amino acids. Germline V gene lookup returns CDR1 SGHTA and CDR2 FQGNSA. The ends lost 4 bases at V and 8 bases at J; junction bases unmatched: 8.

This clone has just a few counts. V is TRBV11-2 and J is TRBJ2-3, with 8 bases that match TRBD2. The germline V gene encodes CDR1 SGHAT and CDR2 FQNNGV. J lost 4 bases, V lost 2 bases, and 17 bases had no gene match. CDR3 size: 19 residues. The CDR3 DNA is TGTGCCAGCAGCTTAAGGCGGCCCGGGGGGGCGGGGCTGGCAGATACGCAGTATTTT. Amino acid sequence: CASSLRRPGGAGLADTQYF.

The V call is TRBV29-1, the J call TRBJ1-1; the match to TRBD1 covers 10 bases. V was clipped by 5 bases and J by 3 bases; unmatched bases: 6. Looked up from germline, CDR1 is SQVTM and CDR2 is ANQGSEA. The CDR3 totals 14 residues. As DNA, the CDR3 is TGCAGCGTTAAACGACAGGGGGCGGACACTGAAGCTTTCTTT. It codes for CSVKRQGADTEAFF.

In nucleotides, the CDR3 is TGCAGTGCTGGCCCTAGGACGCAGTATTTT. Its protein is CSAGPRTQYF. The chain employs TRBV20-1 and TRBJ2-3; no firm D call. Germline V gene sequence: CDR1 DFQATT, CDR2 SNEGSKA (reference sequence). V was pared by 5 bases and J by 9 bases, with 9 bases between. CDR3 size: 10 residues.

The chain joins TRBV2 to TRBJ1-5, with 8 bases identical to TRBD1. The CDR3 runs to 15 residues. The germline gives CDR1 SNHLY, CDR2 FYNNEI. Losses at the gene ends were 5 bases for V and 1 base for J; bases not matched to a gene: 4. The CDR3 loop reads CASSFRGLSNQPQHF. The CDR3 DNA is TGTGCCAGCAGTTTCAGGGGGCTAAGCAATCAGCCCCAGCATTTT.

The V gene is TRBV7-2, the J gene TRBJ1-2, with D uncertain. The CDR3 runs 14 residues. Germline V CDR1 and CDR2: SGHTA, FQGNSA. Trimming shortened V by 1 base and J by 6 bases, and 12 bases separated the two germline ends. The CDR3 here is CASSLGRAGNGYTF. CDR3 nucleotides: TGTGCCAGCAGCTTAGGAAGGGCCGGGAATGGCTACACCTTC.

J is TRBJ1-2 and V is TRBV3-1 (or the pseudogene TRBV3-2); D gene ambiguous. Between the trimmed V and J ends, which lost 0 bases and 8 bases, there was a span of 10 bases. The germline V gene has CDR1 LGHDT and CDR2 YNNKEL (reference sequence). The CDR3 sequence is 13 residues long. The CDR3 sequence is CASSQDAASGYTF. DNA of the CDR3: TGTGCCAGCAGCCAAGATGCGGCCTCAGGCTACACCTTC.

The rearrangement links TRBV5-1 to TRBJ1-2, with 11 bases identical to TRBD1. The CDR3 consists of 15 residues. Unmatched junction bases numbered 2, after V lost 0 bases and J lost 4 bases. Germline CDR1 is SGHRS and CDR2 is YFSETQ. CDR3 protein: CASSLAGQGAYGYTF. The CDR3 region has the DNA TGCGCCAGCAGCTTGGCCGGACAGGGGGCCTATGGCTACACCTTC.

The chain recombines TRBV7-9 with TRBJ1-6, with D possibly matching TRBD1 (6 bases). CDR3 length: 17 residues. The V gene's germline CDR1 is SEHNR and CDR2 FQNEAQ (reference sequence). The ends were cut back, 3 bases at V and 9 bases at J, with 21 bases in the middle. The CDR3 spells CASSFDLITGFGSPLHF. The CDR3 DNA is TGTGCCAGCAGCTTTGATTTGATTACAGGGTTCGGTTCACCCCTCCACTTT.

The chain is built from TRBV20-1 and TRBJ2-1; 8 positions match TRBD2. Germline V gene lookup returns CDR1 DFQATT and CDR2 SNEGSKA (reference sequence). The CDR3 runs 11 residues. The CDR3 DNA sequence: TGCAGCCCGGGGGGGATCCATGAGCAGTTCTTC. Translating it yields CSPGGIHEQFF.

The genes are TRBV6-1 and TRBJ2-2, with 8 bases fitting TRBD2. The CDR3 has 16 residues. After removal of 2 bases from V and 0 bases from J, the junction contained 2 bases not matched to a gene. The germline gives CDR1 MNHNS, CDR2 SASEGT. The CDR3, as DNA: TGTGCCAGCAGTGAACAGGGACTAGCGAACACCGGGGAGCTGTTTTTT. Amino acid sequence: CASSEQGLANTGELFF.

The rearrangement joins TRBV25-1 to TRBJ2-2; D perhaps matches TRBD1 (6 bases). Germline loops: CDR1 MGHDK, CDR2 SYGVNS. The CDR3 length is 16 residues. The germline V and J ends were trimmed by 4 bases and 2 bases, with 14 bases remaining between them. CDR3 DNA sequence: TGTGCCAGCAGTGGGTCGGGGACACTCAACACCGGGGAGCTGTTTTTT. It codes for CASSGSGTLNTGELFF.

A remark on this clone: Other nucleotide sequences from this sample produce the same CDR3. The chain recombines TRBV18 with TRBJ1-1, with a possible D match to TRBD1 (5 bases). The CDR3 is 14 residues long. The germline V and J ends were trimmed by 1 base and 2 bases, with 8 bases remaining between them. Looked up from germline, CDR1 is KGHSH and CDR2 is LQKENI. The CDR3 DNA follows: TGTGCCAGCTCACCACTCCAGGGCAACACTGAAGCTTTCTTT. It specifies CASSPLQGNTEAFF. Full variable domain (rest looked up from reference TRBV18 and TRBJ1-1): NAGVMQNPRHLVRRRGQEARLRCSPMKGHSHVYWYRQLPEEGLKFMVYLQKENIIDESGMPKERFSAEFPKEGPSILRIQQVVRGDSAAYFCASSPLQGNTEAFFGQGTRLTVV.

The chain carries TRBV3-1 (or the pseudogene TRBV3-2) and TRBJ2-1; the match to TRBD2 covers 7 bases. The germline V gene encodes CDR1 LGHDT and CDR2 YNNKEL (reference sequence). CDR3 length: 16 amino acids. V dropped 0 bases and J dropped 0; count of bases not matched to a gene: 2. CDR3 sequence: CASSQDPGGSYNEQFF. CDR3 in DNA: TGTGCCAGCAGCCAAGATCCGGGGGGCTCCTACAATGAGCAGTTCTTC.

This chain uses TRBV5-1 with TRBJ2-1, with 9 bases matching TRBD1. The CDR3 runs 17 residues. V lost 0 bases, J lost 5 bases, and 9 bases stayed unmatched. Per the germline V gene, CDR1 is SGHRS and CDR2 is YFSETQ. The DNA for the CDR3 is TGCGCCAGCAGCTTGGGAGGTTCGGGACAGGGCCACAATGAGCAGTTCTTC. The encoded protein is CASSLGGSGQGHNEQFF.

CDR3 DNA: TGTGCCAGCAGTTCCGGACAGGGGGTTACCTACGAGCAGTACTTC. It yields the protein CASSSGQGVTYEQYF. The J gene is TRBJ2-7, the V gene TRBV28, with 10 positions matching TRBD1. V lost 4 bases to trimming and J lost 2 bases; unmatched junction nucleotides: 5. The CDR3 contains 15 residues. Germline-derived CDR1 and CDR2 are MDHEN and SYDVKM.

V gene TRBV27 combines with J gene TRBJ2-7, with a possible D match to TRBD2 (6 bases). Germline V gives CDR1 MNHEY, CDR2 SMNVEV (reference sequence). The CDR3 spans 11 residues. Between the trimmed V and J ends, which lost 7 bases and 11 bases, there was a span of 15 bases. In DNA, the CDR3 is TGTGCCAGCACCGGCGGGACCAAGGAGTACTTC. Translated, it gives CASTGGTKEYF.

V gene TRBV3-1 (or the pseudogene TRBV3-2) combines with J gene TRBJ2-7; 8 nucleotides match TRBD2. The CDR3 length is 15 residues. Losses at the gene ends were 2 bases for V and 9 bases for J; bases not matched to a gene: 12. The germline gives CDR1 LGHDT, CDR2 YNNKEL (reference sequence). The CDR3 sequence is CASSQTAGGGTGQYF. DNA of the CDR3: TGTGCCAGCAGCCAAACTGCGGGGGGTGGCACTGGGCAGTACTTC.